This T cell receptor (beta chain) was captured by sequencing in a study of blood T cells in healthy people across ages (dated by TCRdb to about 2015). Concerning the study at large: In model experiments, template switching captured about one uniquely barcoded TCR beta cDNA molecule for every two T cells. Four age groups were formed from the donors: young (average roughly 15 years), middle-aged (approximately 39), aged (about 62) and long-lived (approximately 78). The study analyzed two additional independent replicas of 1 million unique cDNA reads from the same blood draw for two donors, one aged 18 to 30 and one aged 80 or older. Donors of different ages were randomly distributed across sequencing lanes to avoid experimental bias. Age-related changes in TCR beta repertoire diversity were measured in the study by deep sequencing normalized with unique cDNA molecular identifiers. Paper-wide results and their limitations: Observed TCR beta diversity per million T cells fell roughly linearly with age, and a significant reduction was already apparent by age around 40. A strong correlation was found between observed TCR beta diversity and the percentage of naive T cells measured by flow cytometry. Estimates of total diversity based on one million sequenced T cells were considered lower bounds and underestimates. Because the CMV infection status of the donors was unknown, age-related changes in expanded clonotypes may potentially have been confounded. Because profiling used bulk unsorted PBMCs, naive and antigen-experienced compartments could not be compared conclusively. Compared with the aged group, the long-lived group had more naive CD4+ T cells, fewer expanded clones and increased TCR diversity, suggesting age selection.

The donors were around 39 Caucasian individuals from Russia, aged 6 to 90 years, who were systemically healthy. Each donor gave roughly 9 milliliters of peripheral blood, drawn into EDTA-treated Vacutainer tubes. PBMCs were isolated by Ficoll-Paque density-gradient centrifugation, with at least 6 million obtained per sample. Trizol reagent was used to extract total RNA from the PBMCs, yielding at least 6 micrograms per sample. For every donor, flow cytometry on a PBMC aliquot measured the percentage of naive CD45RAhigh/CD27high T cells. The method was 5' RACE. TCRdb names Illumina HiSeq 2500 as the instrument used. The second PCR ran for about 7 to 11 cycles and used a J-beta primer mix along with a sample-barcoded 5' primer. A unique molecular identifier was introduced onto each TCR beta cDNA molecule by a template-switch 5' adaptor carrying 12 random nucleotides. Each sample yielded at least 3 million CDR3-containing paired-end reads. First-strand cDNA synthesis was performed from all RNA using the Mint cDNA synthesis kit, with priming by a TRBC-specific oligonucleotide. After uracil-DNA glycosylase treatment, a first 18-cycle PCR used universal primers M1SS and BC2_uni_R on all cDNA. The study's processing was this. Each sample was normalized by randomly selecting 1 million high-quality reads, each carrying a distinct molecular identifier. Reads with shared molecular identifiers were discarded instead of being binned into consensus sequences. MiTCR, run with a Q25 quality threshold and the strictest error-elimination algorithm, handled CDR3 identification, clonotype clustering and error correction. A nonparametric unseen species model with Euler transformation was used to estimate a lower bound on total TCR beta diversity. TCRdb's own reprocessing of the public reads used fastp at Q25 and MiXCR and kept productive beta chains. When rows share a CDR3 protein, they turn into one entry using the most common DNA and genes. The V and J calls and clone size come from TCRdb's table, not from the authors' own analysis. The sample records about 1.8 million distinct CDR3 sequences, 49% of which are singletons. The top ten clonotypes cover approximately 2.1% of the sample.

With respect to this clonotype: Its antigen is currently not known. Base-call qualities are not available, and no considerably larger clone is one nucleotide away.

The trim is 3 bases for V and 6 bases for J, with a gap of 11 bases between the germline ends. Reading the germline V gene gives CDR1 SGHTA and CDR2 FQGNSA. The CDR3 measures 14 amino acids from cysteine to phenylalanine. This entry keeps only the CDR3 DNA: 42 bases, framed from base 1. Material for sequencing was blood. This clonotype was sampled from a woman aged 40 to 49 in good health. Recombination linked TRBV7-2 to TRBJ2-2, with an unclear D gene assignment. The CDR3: CASSFIESSGELFF. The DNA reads TGTGCCAGCAGCTTTATCGAGTCATCCGGGGAGCTGTTTTTT. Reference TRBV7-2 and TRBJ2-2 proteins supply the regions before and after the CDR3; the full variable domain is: GAGVSQSPSNKVTEKGKDVELRCDPISGHTALYWYRQSLGQGLEFLIYFQGNSAPDKSGLPSDRFSAERTGGSVSTLTIQRTQQEDSAVYLCASSFIESSGELFFGEGSRLTVL.